This T cell receptor (beta chain) appears in the sequencing data of a study of blood T cell repertoires in COVID-19. Study-wide context: Specimens from acute and convalescent COVID-19 originated in the United States, Italy and Spain. Sample material is recorded as cDNA or gDNA derived from T cells, B-cell-depleted T cells, or PBMCs.

In the authors' methods: The assay estimated nucleated cells by amplifying reference gene primers. Clones were read by immunoSEQ multiplex PCR, and TCRdb kept only the in-frame ones, dropping some. The DNA gave D and trimming, while V, J and clone size come from that table. The table shows around 20,000 clones, with approximately 83% occurring only once. The CDR3 length is 15 residues. The V end was cut by 8 bases, the J end by 3 bases, with 19 bases between. Germline V gene data show CDR1 as MNHEY and CDR2 as SVGAGI. The chain recombines TRBV6-5 with TRBJ2-5; possible D gene TRBD2, 5 bases. The sequenced material came from peripheral blood. This clonotype was sampled from a human donor in a cohort sampled during active COVID-19. The CDR3 DNA is TGTGCCAGCCAAGTCATTAACGGGCGGGAAGAGACCCAGTACTTC. Protein product: CASQVINGREETQYF.